These 23 T cell receptor beta chains originate from one sample sequenced in a study of spatial heterogeneity in lung cancer. Time point meaning: sample taken at primary tumor resection. Unsorted tumor, nontumor lung tissue or cryopreserved PBMC supplied the whole RNA. Each CDR3 protein gets one entry after TCRdb re-called the 5' RACE reads with MiXCR. The repertoire holds 8,000 to 9,000 distinct CDR3 sequences, with about 4.6% as singletons. The specimen comprised PBMCs, sampled at surgery. These receptors originate from a male donor with early-stage non-small cell lung cancer.

This clonotype was counted a few times. Since it is a stray read in a library aimed at alpha chains, this beta chain has a size that is not meaningful. The chain carries TRBV24-1 and TRBJ2-5, with 11 bases matching TRBD1. The CDR3 length is 15 residues. Germline loops: CDR1 KGHDR, CDR2 SFDVKD. V was clipped by 4 bases and J by 2 bases; unmatched bases: 2. Written as DNA, the CDR3 is TGTGCCACCAGTGACGGGACAGGGGGTCAAGAGACCCAGTACTTC. This encodes CATSDGTGGQETQYF.

In regard to this clonotype: With the library built for alpha chains, this beta chain is off target and its frequency is not meaningful. The chain uses TRBV5-6 and TRBJ2-1, with a possible D match to TRBD1 (6 bases). This CDR3 comprises 13 residues. Germline assignment: CDR1 SGHDT and CDR2 YYEEEE. Trimming pared 4 bases from V and 4 bases from J, leaving 9 bases between. The CDR3 DNA is TGTGCCAGCAGCGGACAGAATTACAATGAGCAGTTCTTC. Its protein product is CASSGQNYNEQFF.

This clonotype was seen repeatedly, ten times or more. Because the library targeted alpha chains, this beta chain is an off-target read whose size means little. V usage is TRBV29-1 and J usage is TRBJ1-6; D unresolved. V lost 5 bases, J lost 7 bases, and 12 bases lay in between. This CDR3 has 13 amino acids. CDR1 and CDR2 (germline): SQVTM, ANQGSEA. This CDR3 is CSVTTERNSPLHF. In DNA form, the CDR3 reads TGCAGCGTTACGACGGAGAGAAATTCACCCCTCCACTTT.

This clonotype is deemed medium-sized (0.01 to 0.1%). This beta chain is an off-target read within a library intended for alpha chains, so its frequency means little. The genes are TRBV6-2 or TRBV6-3 and TRBJ1-1; D not resolved. Trimming shortened V by 2 bases and J by 2 bases, and 9 bases separated the two germline ends. CDR3 length equals 14 residues. Germline V lookup: CDR1 MNHEY, CDR2 SVGEGT. The CDR3 coding sequence is TGTGCCAGCAGTTACGGTCTACCCAACACTGAAGCTTTCTTT. Its protein is CASSYGLPNTEAFF.

This clonotype was seen ten or more times. This beta chain is a stray read from a library made for alpha chains; its abundance is not meaningful. V usage is TRBV19 and J usage is TRBJ2-2; the match to TRBD1 covers 7 bases. Trimming cost V 4 bases and J 6 bases; bases outside gene matches: 8. This CDR3 comprises 15 residues. Germline CDR1 reads LNHDA; CDR2 reads SQIVND (reference sequence). As DNA, the CDR3 is TGTGCCAGTAGTAAGACAGGGCTTATCTCCGGGGAGCTGTTTTTT. It codes for CASSKTGLISGELFF.

This clonotype rates as medium-sized (0.01 to 0.1%). Since it is a stray read in a library aimed at alpha chains, this beta chain has a size that is not meaningful. The rearrangement uses TRBV28 and TRBJ1-1; D is ambiguous. CDR1 MDHEN and CDR2 SYDVKM come from the germline V gene. The CDR3 covers 14 residues. With 6 bases removed from V and 0 bases from J, the gap between germline ends came to 11 bases. The CDR3 DNA follows: TGTGCCAGCAGGTGGGCCGGGTTGAACACTGAAGCTTTCTTT. Its protein product is CASRWAGLNTEAFF.

This clonotype was observed a few times. Found in a library prepared for alpha chains, this beta chain is an off-target read, and its abundance has little meaning. The chain uses TRBV2 and TRBJ1-1; unclear D gene. Trimming left V 4 bases short and J 1 base short, with 4 bases between. The CDR3 covers 12 residues. Germline CDR1 reads SNHLY; CDR2 reads FYNNEI. The CDR3 protein is CASSVRNTEAFF. CDR3 nucleotides: TGTGCCAGCAGTGTAAGGAACACTGAAGCTTTCTTT.

Comment on this clonotype: This beta chain came through as a stray read in a library set up for alpha chains, and its size says little. The chain couples TRBV20-1 to TRBJ1-5; D gene uncertain. The CDR3 consists of 13 residues. Germline assignment: CDR1 DFQATT and CDR2 SNEGSKA (reference sequence). The CDR3 is CGVEGYSNQPQHF. CDR3 DNA sequence: TGCGGGGTTGAGGGTTATAGCAATCAGCCCCAGCATTTT.

In its sample, this clonotype was seen a few times. This beta chain represents an off-target read in a library built for alpha chains; its size is of limited meaning. The rearrangement links TRBV7-2 to TRBJ2-3; D unresolved. Germline loops: CDR1 SGHTA, CDR2 FQGNSA. This CDR3 is built from 14 residues. V was shortened by 4 bases and J by 1 base, with 9 bases between the two germline ends. The CDR3, as DNA: TGTGCCAGCAGCTCCGGTGGGGGCACAGATACGCAGTATTTT. Protein: CASSSGGGTDTQYF.

This clonotype showed up many times. Since it is a stray read in a library aimed at alpha chains, this beta chain has a size that is not meaningful. V usage is TRBV20-1 and J usage is TRBJ1-6, with 8 bases matching TRBD1. Trimming removed 6 bases from V and 9 bases from J; junction bases left unmatched: 13. Germline V gene sequence: CDR1 DFQATT, CDR2 SNEGSKA (reference sequence). The CDR3 covers 15 residues. In nucleotides, the CDR3 is TGCAGTGCCGCAACCACAGGGGGTGGGGGTTCACCCCTCCACTTT. Translation: CSAATTGGGGSPLHF.

Ten or more counts support this clonotype. Because this beta chain is a stray read in a library intended to capture alpha chains, its abundance should not be given much weight. The chain combines TRBV7-2 with TRBJ2-7, with D tentatively TRBD1 (5 bases). The germline V and J ends were trimmed by 5 bases and 0 bases, with 14 bases remaining between them. This CDR3 has 15 amino acids. Germline V CDR1 and CDR2: SGHTA, FQGNSA. DNA for the CDR3: TGTGCCAGCAGCCCGGACACTTTCAGCTCCTACGAGCAGTACTTC. Encoded protein: CASSPDTFSSYEQYF.

Worth noting for this clonotype: The library was designed around alpha chains, so this beta chain is a stray read whose abundance carries little weight. The V and J genes are TRBV18 and TRBJ2-1; 8 nucleotides match TRBD2. Germline V gene sequence: CDR1 KGHSH, CDR2 LQKENI. V was pared by 1 base and J by 0 bases, with 2 bases of the junction left unmatched. The CDR3 extends over 16 amino acids. The CDR3, as DNA: TGTGCCAGCTCACCACTTAGCGGGGTCTCCTACAATGAGCAGTTCTTC. Amino acid sequence: CASSPLSGVSYNEQFF.

At least ten counts were recorded for this clonotype. For a library built for alpha chains, this beta chain is a stray read; little rests on its size. The chain employs TRBV5-1 and TRBJ2-3; a weak D match, TRBD1 (6 bases). Trimming took 0 bases from V and 3 from J, leaving 11 bases between them. The CDR3 runs 15 residues. The germline V gene has CDR1 SGHRS and CDR2 YFSETQ. The CDR3: CASSLESQGTDTQYF. The CDR3 DNA is TGCGCCAGCAGCTTGGAATCACAGGGAACAGATACGCAGTATTTT.

This clonotype rates as medium-sized. This beta chain lies outside the target of a library built for alpha chains; its clone size means little. Here the CDR3 reads CASSSHGGDINEKLFF. DNA of the CDR3: TGTGCCAGCAGCTCGCACGGTGGGGATATAAATGAAAAACTGTTTTTT. V and J are TRBV11-2 and TRBJ1-4, with D unresolved. The CDR3 runs 16 residues. Trimming removed 4 bases at V and 5 bases at J, with 17 bases between. CDR1 SGHAT and CDR2 FQNNGV come from the germline V gene.

Of note for this clonotype: As an off-target read in a library built for alpha chains, this beta chain has a frequency of little significance. The chain has TRBV5-1 and TRBJ1-1; D gene unclear. Germline V lookup: CDR1 SGHRS, CDR2 YFSETQ. The V gene lost 1 base and the J gene lost 0 bases, with 7 bases spanning the gap. This CDR3 is built from 14 residues. In nucleotides, the CDR3 is TGCGCCAGCAGCTTGCAGGACCTGAACACTGAAGCTTTCTTT. Translated, it gives CASSLQDLNTEAFF.

By proportion, this clonotype is medium-sized. This beta chain is an unintended read in a library built for alpha chains; its size means little. The chain joins TRBV11-3 to TRBJ2-3; TRBD1 matches 11 bases. Germline trimming cut 4 bases from V and 4 bases from J; bases unmatched to any gene: 1. Per germline, CDR1 SGHNT and CDR2 YENEEA. The CDR3 length is 14 residues. The CDR3 coding sequence is TGTGCCAGCAGCTCGGGACAGGGGGCAGATACGCAGTATTTT. Protein: CASSSGQGADTQYF.

This clonotype has ten or more counts. Little can be read into the size of this beta chain, an off-target read in a library designed for alpha chains. The J gene is TRBJ2-2, the V gene TRBV6-5, with D perhaps TRBD2 (5 bases). The ends were cut back, 9 bases at V and 6 bases at J, with 14 bases in the middle. The CDR3 length is 13 residues. The V gene's germline CDR1 is MNHEY and CDR2 SVGAGI. The CDR3 sequence: CASEGAVAGELFF. CDR3 nucleotide sequence: TGTGCCAGTGAGGGAGCGGTGGCCGGGGAGCTGTTTTTT.

This clonotype was counted ten times or more. A library prepared for alpha chains yielded this beta chain as an off-target read; its size is of little meaning. The chain employs TRBV27 and TRBJ2-5; 8 bases line up with TRBD1. The CDR3 has 15 amino acids. Trimming at V came to 7 bases and at J to 4 bases, leaving 11 bases not matched to a gene. CDR1 MNHEY and CDR2 SMNVEV come from the germline V gene (reference sequence). The CDR3 nucleotides read TGTGCCAGCACCCTTGGACAGGGAAGAGGAGAGACCCAGTACTTC. Translation gives CASTLGQGRGETQYF.

In its sample, this clonotype ranks as medium-sized. For a library built for alpha chains, this beta chain is a stray read; little rests on its size. V and J are TRBV7-9 and TRBJ1-2; a weak D match, TRBD1 (5 bases). Germline CDR1 SEHNR, CDR2 FQNEAQ (reference sequence). V gave up 7 bases and J gave up 2 bases, with 17 bases separating them. This CDR3 is built from 15 residues. CDR3: CASTLAIGANYGYTF. CDR3 bases: TGTGCCAGCACCTTGGCTATAGGGGCGAACTATGGCTACACCTTC. The whole variable domain, filled in from reference TRBV7-9 and TRBJ1-2, reads DTGVSQNPRHKITKRGQNVTFRCDPISEHNRLYWYRQTLGQGPEFLTYFQNEAQLEKSRLLSDRFSAERPKGSFSTLEIQRTEQGDSAMYLCASTLAIGANYGYTFGSGTRLTVV.

This clonotype was counted many times. With the library built for alpha chains, this beta chain is off target and its frequency is not meaningful. The rearrangement joins TRBV12-3 or TRBV12-4 to TRBJ2-5; D not certain. The CDR3 is 13 residues long. V was cut by 6 bases and J by 4 bases, with 12 bases left in between. CDR3 sequence: CASRSGFLETQYF. CDR3 DNA: TGTGCCAGCAGGTCGGGTTTCTTAGAGACCCAGTACTTC.

This clonotype came up a few times. This beta chain turned up in a library designed for alpha chains; as an off-target read, its abundance says little. This chain connects TRBV20-1 to TRBJ1-4; D perhaps matches TRBD1 (6 bases). This CDR3 has 13 amino acids. Germline V gene sequence: CDR1 DFQATT, CDR2 SNEGSKA (reference sequence). The DNA of the CDR3 is TGCAGCGTCCTGGCCCAGGGGTACGAAAAACTGTTTTTT. Encoded protein: CSVLAQGYEKLFF.

This clonotype ranks as medium-sized (0.01 to 0.1%). Because the library targeted alpha chains, this beta chain is an off-target read whose size means little. This chain links TRBV6-2 or TRBV6-3 with TRBJ1-6; D may be TRBD1 (5 bases). The CDR3 covers 14 residues. From germline, CDR1 is MNHEY and CDR2 SVGEGT. Trimming left V 4 bases short and J 9 bases short, with 13 bases between. CDR3 coding DNA: TGTGCCAGCAGTTTATCCAGGGTCGGTTCACCCCTCCACTTT. It is translated as CASSLSRVGSPLHF.

A few counts support this clonotype. This beta chain was picked up by a library intended for alpha chains and is off target, so its count carries little meaning. V and J are TRBV12-3 or TRBV12-4 and TRBJ1-4; 7 nucleotides line up with TRBD1. J lost 8 bases, V lost 3 bases, and 6 bases had no gene match. This CDR3 has 14 residues. In DNA form, the CDR3 reads TGTGCCAGCAGTTTGAGGGGGCTTAGGGAAAAACTGTTTTTT. This encodes CASSLRGLREKLFF.